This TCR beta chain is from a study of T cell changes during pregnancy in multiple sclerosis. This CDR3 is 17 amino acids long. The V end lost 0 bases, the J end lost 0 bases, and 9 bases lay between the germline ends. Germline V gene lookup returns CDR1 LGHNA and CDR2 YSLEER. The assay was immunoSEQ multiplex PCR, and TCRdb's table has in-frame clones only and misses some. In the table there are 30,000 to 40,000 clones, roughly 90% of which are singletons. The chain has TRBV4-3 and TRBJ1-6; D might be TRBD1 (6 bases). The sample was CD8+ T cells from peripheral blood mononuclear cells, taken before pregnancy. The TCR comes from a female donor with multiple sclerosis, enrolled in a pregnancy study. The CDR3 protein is CASSQDRGSSYNSPLHF. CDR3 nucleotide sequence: TGCGCCAGCAGCCAAGATAGGGGGAGCTCCTATAATTCACCCCTCCACTTT.